This T cell receptor (beta chain) was captured in a study of cytomegalovirus exposure and HLA in healthy donors. Findings and caveats of the study: Later examination showed HLA-associated TCR beta chains had greater clonal expansion than equally common others. Most likely, a cluster of highly shared sequence variants arose as a sequencing artifact.

In the case of this clone: What it binds is not known. Other DNA sequences in this specimen translate into the identical CDR3.

PCR employed 60 Vbeta and 13 Jbeta primers. The protocol was immunoSEQ multiplex PCR, while the TCRdb copy is restricted to in-frame clones and leaves out a portion. The sample's table shows 200,000 or so clones. Germline values: CDR1 SGHRS, CDR2 YFSETQ. With 4 bases clipped from V and 2 bases from J, the junction kept 5 bases outside the gene matches. This CDR3 region has 14 residues. This TCR was sampled from a boy aged 5 to 17 in good health and CMV-seronegative. The chain combines TRBV5-1 with TRBJ2-5, with 7 bases fitting TRBD2. Sequenced input: PBMCs. CDR3 DNA: TGCGCCAGCAGCCTGGGGGGGGGACAAGAGACCCAGTACTTC. Its protein product is CASSLGGGQETQYF.